Listed below are T cell receptor beta chains from one sample, sequenced in a study of blood T cells in healthy people across ages. TCRdb analysed the 5' RACE reads with MiXCR anew, one entry per CDR3 protein. The repertoire has 540,000 or so distinct CDR3 sequences, about 26% of them found once; the top ten carry approximately 17%. Sequencing was performed on blood. The source is a woman aged 70-85 years in good health. Both conserved end residues are part of each CDR3. Fields, in order: V gene, J gene, D gene, clone size, CDR3 DNA, CDR3 protein. The D gene is left open where the match is weak. Only part of the rows carry a size: once, few, many, or a class if the clone is expanded.

V gene: TRBV5-1; J gene: TRBJ2-1; D gene: .; clone size: .; CDR3 DNA: TGCGCCAGCAGCTTGGTTTCCAGCGATTCCTACAATGAGCAGTTCTTC; CDR3 protein: CASSLVSSDSYNEQFF
V gene: TRBV6-6; J gene: TRBJ1-2; D gene: TRBD1; clone size: .; CDR3 DNA: TGTGCCAGCAGAGCACCCACAGGGGATGGCCATGGCTACACCTTC; CDR3 protein: CASRAPTGDGHGYTF
V gene: TRBV7-2; J gene: TRBJ2-5; D gene: .; clone size: .; CDR3 DNA: TGTGCCAGCAGCTTAGCGGAGGGTTGGGAGACCCAGTACTTC; CDR3 protein: CASSLAEGWETQYF
V gene: TRBV20-1; J gene: TRBJ1-2; D gene: .; clone size: once; CDR3 DNA: TGCAGTGCTAGAGGACAGGACACTAACTATGGCTACACCTTC; CDR3 protein: CSARGQDTNYGYTF
V gene: TRBV5-1; J gene: TRBJ2-5; D gene: .; clone size: .; CDR3 DNA: TGCGCCAGCAGCTTGAGTACCCAGGGGTACCAAGAGACCCAGTACTTC; CDR3 protein: CASSLSTQGYQETQYF
V gene: TRBV2; J gene: TRBJ2-1; D gene: TRBD1; clone size: .; CDR3 DNA: TGTGCCAGCAGTAAAGACAGGGCTTCATCCTACAATGAGCAGTTCTTC; CDR3 protein: CASSKDRASSYNEQFF
V gene: TRBV10-3; J gene: TRBJ2-5; D gene: TRBD1; clone size: few; CDR3 DNA: TGTGCCACCGAGGACAGGAACCAAGAGACCCAGTACTTC; CDR3 protein: CATEDRNQETQYF
V gene: TRBV7-2; J gene: TRBJ1-3; D gene: TRBD1; clone size: few; CDR3 DNA: TGTGCCAGCAGCCCAGGGGGATGGAGGGCCCGGAGCTCTGGAAACACCATATATTTT; CDR3 protein: CASSPGGWRARSSGNTIYF
V gene: TRBV12-3/TRBV12-4; J gene: TRBJ1-1; D gene: .; clone size: .; CDR3 DNA: TGTGCCAGCACCCGAAACCACGCCGGCACTGAAGCTTTCTTT; CDR3 protein: CASTRNHAGTEAFF
V gene: TRBV6-1; J gene: TRBJ2-7; D gene: TRBD1; clone size: .; CDR3 DNA: TGTGCCAGCAGTCTGATCTCTGGACAGGGAGGATTCTACGAGCAGTACTTC; CDR3 protein: CASSLISGQGGFYEQYF
V gene: TRBV20-1; J gene: TRBJ2-5; D gene: .; clone size: many; CDR3 DNA: TGCAGTGCTGGCCGCGCGGGACAAGAGACCCAGTACTTC; CDR3 protein: CSAGRAGQETQYF